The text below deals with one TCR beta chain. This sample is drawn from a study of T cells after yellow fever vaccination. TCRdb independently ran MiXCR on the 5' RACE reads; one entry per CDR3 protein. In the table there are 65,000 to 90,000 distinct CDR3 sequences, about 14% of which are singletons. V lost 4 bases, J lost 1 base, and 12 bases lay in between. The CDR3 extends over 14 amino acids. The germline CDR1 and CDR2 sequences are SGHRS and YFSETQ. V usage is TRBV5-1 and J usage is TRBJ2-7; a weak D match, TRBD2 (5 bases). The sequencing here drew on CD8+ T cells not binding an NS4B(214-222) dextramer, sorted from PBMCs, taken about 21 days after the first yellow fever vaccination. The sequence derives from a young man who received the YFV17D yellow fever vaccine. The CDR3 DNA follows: TGCGCCAGCAGCCGGGAAGGAAAATCCTACGAGCAGTACTTC. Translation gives CASSREGKSYEQYF.